The subject of this entry is one TCR beta chain. The data stem from a study of glioma-infiltrating T cells after dendritic cell vaccination. Up to about 2 ug genomic DNA was used for TCRB CDR3 amplification. TCRdb's copy holds only in-frame clones and misses some; the assay was immunoSEQ multiplex PCR. This sample has around 96,000 clones, with over 60% found just once. V lost 0 bases, J lost 5 bases, and 6 bases lay in between. Germline CDR1 is SGHRS and CDR2 is YFSETQ. The CDR3 runs 14 residues. Blood PBMC samples: pre-vaccination, two weeks post third vaccination, and at tumor progression. The source is a human donor with glioblastoma. Sequencing used blood, obtained before dendritic cell vaccination. This chain uses TRBV5-1 with TRBJ1-6; D remains ambiguous. CDR3 protein: CASSLATDNSPLHF. The CDR3 nucleotides read TGCGCCAGCAGCTTGGCTACAGATAATTCACCCCTCCACTTT.